This T cell receptor (beta chain) was captured in a study of OX40 agonist ivuxolimab in advanced cancers. Study background: In this trial design, patients received ivuxolimab intravenously at 0.01 to 10 mg/kg every 2 weeks. The study reported partial responses in three patients: one hepatocellular carcinoma, two cutaneous melanoma. Findings of the study overall: CD8+ T cells were the subset that, on average, had more expanded clones than CD4+. The study did not work out the antigen specificity of the expanded peripheral T cells.

CDR1 is LNHDA, CDR2 SQIVND, per germline (reference sequence). The germline V and J ends were trimmed by 9 bases and 2 bases, with 17 bases remaining between them. The length of the CDR3 is 15 residues. The repertoire was sequenced with immunoSEQ multiplex PCR; TCRdb's copy has only in-frame clones and lacks some. The sample has 65,000 to 80,000 clones; 75% to 90% are singletons. On this clone: The antigen remains undetermined. Different DNA sequences within this sample yield the same CDR3.

The sequence was collected from an adult with an advanced solid tumor such as melanoma, head and neck, liver or kidney cancer. The sequencing here drew on CD4+ or CD8+ T cells sorted from blood, taken in a trial of the OX40 agonist ivuxolimab. The gene calls are TRBV19 and TRBJ1-5; D gene ambiguous. CDR3 nucleotide sequence: TGTGCCAGCCTGCAAGACCAAACGGGCAATCAGCCCCAGCATTTT. This encodes CASLQDQTGNQPQHF. The whole variable domain, filled in from reference TRBV19 and TRBJ1-5, reads DGGITQSPKYLFRKEGQNVTLSCEQNLNHDAMYWYRQDPGQGLRLIYYSQIVNDFQKGDIAEGYSVSREKKESFPLTVTSAQKNPTAFYLCASLQDQTGNQPQHFGDGTRLSIL.